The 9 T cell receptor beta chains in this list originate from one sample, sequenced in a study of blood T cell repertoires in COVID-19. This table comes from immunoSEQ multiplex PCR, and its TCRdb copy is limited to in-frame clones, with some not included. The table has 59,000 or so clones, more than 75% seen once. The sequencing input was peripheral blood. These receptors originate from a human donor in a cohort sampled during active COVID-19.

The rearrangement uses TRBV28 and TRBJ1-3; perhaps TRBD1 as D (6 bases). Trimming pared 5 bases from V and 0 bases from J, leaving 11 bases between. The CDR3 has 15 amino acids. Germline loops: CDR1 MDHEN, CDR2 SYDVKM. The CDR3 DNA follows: TGTGCCAGCAGTATAGGACAGCACTCTGGAAACACCATATATTTT. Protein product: CASSIGQHSGNTIYF.

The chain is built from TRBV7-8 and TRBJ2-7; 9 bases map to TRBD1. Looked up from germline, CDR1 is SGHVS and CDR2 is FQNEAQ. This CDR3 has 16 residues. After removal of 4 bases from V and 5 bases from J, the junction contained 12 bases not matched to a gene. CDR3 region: CASSSRGGTGIHEQYF. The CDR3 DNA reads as TGTGCCAGCAGCTCACGAGGGGGGACAGGGATCCACGAGCAGTACTTC.

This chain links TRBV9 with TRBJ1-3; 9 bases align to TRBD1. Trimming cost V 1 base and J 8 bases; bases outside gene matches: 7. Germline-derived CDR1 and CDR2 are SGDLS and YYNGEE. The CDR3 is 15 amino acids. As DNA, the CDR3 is TGTGCCAGCAGCGTACACTGGACAGGGGAGGACACCATATATTTT. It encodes CASSVHWTGEDTIYF.

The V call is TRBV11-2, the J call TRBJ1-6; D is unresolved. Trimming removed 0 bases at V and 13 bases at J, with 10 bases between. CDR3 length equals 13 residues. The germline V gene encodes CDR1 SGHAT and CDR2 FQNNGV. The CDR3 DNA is TGTGCCAGCAGCTTAGATCTGTTCGGGCCCCTCCACTTT. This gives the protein CASSLDLFGPLHF. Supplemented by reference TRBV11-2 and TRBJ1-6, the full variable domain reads EAGVAQSPRYKIIEKRQSVAFWCNPISGHATLYWYQQILGQGPKLLIQFQNNGVVDDSQLPKDRFSAERLKGVDSTLKIQPAKLEDSAVYLCASSLDLFGPLHFGNGTRLTVT.

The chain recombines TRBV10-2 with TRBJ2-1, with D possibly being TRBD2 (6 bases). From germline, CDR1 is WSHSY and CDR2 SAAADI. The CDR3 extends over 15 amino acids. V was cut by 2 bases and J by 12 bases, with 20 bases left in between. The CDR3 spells CASSETKAGRRGQFF. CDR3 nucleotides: TGCGCCAGCAGTGAGACGAAAGCTGGGAGGCGGGGGCAGTTCTTC.

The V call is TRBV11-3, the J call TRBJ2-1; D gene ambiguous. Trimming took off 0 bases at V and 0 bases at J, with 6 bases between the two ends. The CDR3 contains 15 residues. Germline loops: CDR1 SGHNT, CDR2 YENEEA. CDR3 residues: CASSLDFNSYNEQFF. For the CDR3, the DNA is TGTGCCAGCAGCTTAGATTTCAACTCCTACAATGAGCAGTTCTTC.

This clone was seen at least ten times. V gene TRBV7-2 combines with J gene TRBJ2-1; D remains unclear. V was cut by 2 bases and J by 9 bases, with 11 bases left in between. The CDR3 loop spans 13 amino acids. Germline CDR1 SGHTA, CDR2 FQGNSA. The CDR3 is CASSLLEMGEQFF. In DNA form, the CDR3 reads TGTGCCAGCAGCTTACTGGAGATGGGTGAGCAGTTCTTC.

The CDR3 DNA is TGTGCCACCAGTGATTTGGGTAGGGGTACCGGGGAGCTGTTTTTT. Its translation: CATSDLGRGTGELFF. V and J are TRBV24-1 and TRBJ2-2; D is perhaps TRBD1 (5 bases). The V gene lost 0 bases and the J gene lost 5 bases, with 9 bases spanning the gap. Germline CDR1 and CDR2: KGHDR and SFDVKD. The CDR3 consists of 15 residues.

For the CDR3, the DNA is TGTGCCAGCAGCCTGGGACAGGGGGCAGGTACGCAGTATTTT. This encodes CASSLGQGAGTQYF. The J gene is TRBJ2-3, the V gene TRBV3-1 (or the pseudogene TRBV3-2), with 12 bases identical to TRBD1. There are 14 residues in the CDR3. V shed 4 bases and J 8 bases; nucleotides not matched to a gene: 4. Germline lookup yields CDR1 LGHDT and CDR2 YNNKEL (reference sequence).